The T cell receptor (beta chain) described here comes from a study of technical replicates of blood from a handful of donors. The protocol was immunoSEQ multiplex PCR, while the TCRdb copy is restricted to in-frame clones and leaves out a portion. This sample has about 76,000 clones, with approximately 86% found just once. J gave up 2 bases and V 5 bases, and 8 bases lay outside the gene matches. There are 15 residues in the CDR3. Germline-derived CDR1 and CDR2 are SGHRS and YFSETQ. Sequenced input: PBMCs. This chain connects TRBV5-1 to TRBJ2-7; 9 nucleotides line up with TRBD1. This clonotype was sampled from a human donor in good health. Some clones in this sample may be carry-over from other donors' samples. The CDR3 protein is CASRLEGTGPYEQYF. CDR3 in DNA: TGCGCCAGCAGGCTTGAGGGGACAGGGCCCTACGAGCAGTACTTC.